This TCR beta chain was sequenced for a study of cytomegalovirus exposure and HLA in healthy donors. Study background: Across a few hundred genotyped donors, approximately 81% landed in the Caucasian-associated ancestry cluster.

Study results and limitations: Among the CMV-associated chains, three were confirmed in vitro as specific for CMV antigens. Per a later analysis, 18,000 or so TCR beta sequences showed association with HLA alleles at 0.05 false discovery rate. Being productive about 87% or about 30% of the time was typical of most TCR beta V segments in an earlier analysis.

Amplification used 60 Vbeta primers and 13 Jbeta primers. The protocol was immunoSEQ multiplex PCR, while the TCRdb copy is restricted to in-frame clones and leaves out a portion. Among roughly 200,000 clones listed, about 81% were seen once. To note about this clone: Antigen: not known.

CDR1 and CDR2 (germline): MDHEN, SYDVKM. V lost 8 bases and J lost 4, with 15 bases in between. The CDR3 has 15 residues. Source material: PBMCs. The TCR sequence derives from a woman aged 40 to 50 in good health and CMV-seronegative. J is TRBJ1-6 and V is TRBV28; TRBD1 is a possible D gene (5 bases). The CDR3 DNA follows: TGTGCCAGCCTAGGGGCGACGGGTTATAATTCACCCCTCCACTTT. It encodes CASLGATGYNSPLHF.